This T cell receptor beta chain emerged from a study of shared clonotypes between healthy human individuals. Study details: Each donor's CD8 memory used one plate, CD8 naive two, each CD4 subset three.

CD8 cells classed as naive were CD45RO-negative and positively selected for CCR7, excluding terminally differentiated effector memory CD45RA+ cells. V lost 6 bases, J lost 5 bases, and 13 bases lay in between. Germline V gene lookup returns CDR1 MNHEY and CDR2 SMNVEV (reference sequence). The CDR3 covers 13 residues. TCRdb's copy holds only in-frame clones and misses some; the assay was immunoSEQ multiplex PCR. Among some 2.1 million clones listed, approximately 95% were seen once. This receptor was taken from a man in his late teens or twenties in good health. The chain recombines TRBV27 with TRBJ2-5; the D gene could be TRBD1 or TRBD2 (6 bases each). Sequenced: naive CD8+ T cells sorted from blood. CDR3 region: CASRLLGGETQYF. As DNA, the CDR3 is TGTGCCAGCAGGCTCTTGGGGGGCGAGACCCAGTACTTC.